This T cell receptor (beta chain) was found in a study of T cell responses to AZD1222 COVID-19 vaccine. Study summary: Second-dose recipients at about 4 or about 12 weeks were treated as one pooled group. General observations from the study: The span of vaccine-associated CD4 TCRs extended across spike, with dominance at 160-218 and 743-854. Donors were chiefly white British, with a greater number of females, and clonal diversity was perhaps underestimated. Breadth and depth of Spike-specific TCRs rose after two AZD1222 doses.

As concerns this clone: What it binds is not known.

Libraries were prepared by immunoSEQ multiplex PCR; TCRdb keeps only in-frame clonotypes and omits some of them. Of roughly 160,000 clones listed, about 95% are singletons. V gave up 5 bases and J gave up 4 bases, with 5 bases separating them. The CDR3 loop spans 11 amino acids. Germline lookup yields CDR1 SGHVS and CDR2 FQNEAQ. The sequence was collected from an adult in good health. Sequenced material: peripheral blood, taken on day 0 of AZD1222 vaccination. The V and J genes are TRBV7-8 and TRBJ1-2; D is ambiguous. The CDR3 DNA reads as TGTGCCAGCAGCCGTATCTATGGCTACACCTTC. Amino acid sequence: CASSRIYGYTF.